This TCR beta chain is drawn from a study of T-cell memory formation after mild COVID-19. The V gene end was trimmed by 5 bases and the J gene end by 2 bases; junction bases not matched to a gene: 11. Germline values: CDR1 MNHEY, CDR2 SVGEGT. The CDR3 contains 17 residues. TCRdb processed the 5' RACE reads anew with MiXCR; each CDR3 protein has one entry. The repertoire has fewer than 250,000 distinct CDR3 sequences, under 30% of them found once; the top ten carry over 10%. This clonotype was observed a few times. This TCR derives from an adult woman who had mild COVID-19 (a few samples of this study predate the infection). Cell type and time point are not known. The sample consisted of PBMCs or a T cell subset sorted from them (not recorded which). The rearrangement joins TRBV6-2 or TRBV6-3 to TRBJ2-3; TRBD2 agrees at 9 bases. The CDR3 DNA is TGTGCCAGCAGTCAATACCGACTAGCGGATACCACAGATACGCAGTATTTT. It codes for CASSQYRLADTTDTQYF.